The clone carrying this T cell receptor (beta chain) was recorded only once. In the authors' methods: Cell counts per sample came from amplifying reference gene primers. The table came from immunoSEQ multiplex PCR; TCRdb's copy has only in-frame clones and leaves some out. That table supplies the V and J calls and clone size; D and trimming were determined from the DNA. The sample yields more than 120,000 clones, more than 75% seen once. This CDR3 comprises 15 residues. Germline assignment: CDR1 KGHDR and CDR2 SFDVKD. The V gene lost 2 bases and the J gene lost 0 bases, with 8 bases spanning the gap. The data stem from a study of blood T cell repertoires in COVID-19. About the research overall: Researchers got acute and convalescent COVID-19 samples from the United States, Italy and Spain. T cells, B-cell-depleted T cells, or PBMCs supplied cDNA or gDNA.

The chain uses TRBV24-1 and TRBJ2-3; TRBD2 might be the D (6 bases). The TCR sequence derives from a human donor with acute or convalescent COVID-19. The donor label of this sample is uncertain. Material for sequencing was peripheral blood. CDR3 sequence (DNA): TGTGCCACCAGTGATTCCGGGACTAGCACAGATACGCAGTATTTT. Translated, it gives CATSDSGTSTDTQYF.